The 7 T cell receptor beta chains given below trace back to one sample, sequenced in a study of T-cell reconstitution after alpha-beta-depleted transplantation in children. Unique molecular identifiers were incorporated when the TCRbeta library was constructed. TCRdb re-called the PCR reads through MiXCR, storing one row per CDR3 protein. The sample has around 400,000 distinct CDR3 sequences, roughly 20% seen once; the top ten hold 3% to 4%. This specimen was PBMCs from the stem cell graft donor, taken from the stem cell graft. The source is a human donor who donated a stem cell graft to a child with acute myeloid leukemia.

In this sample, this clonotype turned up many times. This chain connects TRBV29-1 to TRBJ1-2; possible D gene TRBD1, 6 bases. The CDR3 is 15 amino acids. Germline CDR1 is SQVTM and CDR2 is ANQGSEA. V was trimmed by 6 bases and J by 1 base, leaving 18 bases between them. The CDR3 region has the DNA TGCAGCGTCGATACAGGGATAGCAGTTAACTATGGCTACACCTTC. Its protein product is CSVDTGIAVNYGYTF.

The CDR3 here is CASSLSGTRYEQYF. The CDR3 DNA follows: TGTGCCAGCAGCTTAAGCGGGACGAGATACGAGCAGTACTTC. The chain employs TRBV7-9 and TRBJ2-7; TRBD2 aligns across 7 bases. V lost 2 bases to trimming and J lost 4 bases; unmatched junction nucleotides: 5. Germline V gene sequence: CDR1 SEHNR, CDR2 FQNEAQ (reference sequence). The CDR3 is made up of 14 amino acids.

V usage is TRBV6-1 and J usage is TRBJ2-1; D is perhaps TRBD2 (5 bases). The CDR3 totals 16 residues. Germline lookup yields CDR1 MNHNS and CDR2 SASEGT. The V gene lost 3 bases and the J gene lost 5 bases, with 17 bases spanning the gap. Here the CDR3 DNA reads TGTGCCAGCAGTGACCACGAAAGCGGTAGGAACAATGAGCAGTTCTTC. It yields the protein CASSDHESGRNNEQFF.

This CDR3 reads CASSPRTSGIRTDTQYF. The CDR3, as DNA: TGTGCCAGCTCACCACGGACTAGCGGGATAAGGACAGATACGCAGTATTTT. The genes are TRBV18 and TRBJ2-3, with TRBD2 matching over 12 bases. The V gene end was trimmed by 1 base and the J gene end by 3 bases; junction bases not matched to a gene: 5. The CDR3 is 17 amino acids. Germline loops: CDR1 KGHSH, CDR2 LQKENI.

The CDR3 sequence: CASSSGEYDEQYF. DNA for the CDR3: TGTGCCAGCAGTTCGGGGGAATACGACGAGCAGTACTTC. The chain has TRBV12-3 or TRBV12-4 and TRBJ2-7, with D perhaps matching TRBD2 (6 bases). V lost 4 bases and J lost 5, with 12 bases in between. The CDR3 is 13 amino acids.

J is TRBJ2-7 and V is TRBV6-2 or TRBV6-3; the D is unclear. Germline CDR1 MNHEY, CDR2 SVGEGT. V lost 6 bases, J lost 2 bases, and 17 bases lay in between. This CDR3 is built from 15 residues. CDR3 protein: CASRLPGPTAYEQYF. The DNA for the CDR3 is TGTGCCAGCAGACTCCCTGGGCCCACAGCCTACGAGCAGTACTTC.

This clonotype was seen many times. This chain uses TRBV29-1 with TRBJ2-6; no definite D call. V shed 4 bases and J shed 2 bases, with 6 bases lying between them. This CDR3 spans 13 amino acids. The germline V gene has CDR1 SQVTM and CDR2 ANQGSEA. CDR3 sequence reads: CSVGDTGANVLTF. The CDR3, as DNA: TGCAGCGTTGGAGACACTGGGGCCAACGTCCTGACTTTC.